This T cell receptor (beta chain) was sequenced during a study of PD-L1 blockade in urothelial cancer (dated by TCRdb to the late 2010s). With respect to the entire study: All patients started therapy around 2014 and received atezolizumab 1,200 mg intravenously every 3 weeks. Durable clinical benefit meant progression-free survival longer than 6 months, and TCR features were also tested against progression-free and overall survival. Patients had an ECOG performance status of 0 or 1 and had received between 0 and 3 prior chemotherapy regimens. The study was an exploratory multi-omic analysis of somatic, immune and clinical correlates of response to PD-L1 blockade with atezolizumab in urothelial cancer. Pretreatment blood TCR-seq was available for about 27 patients, at least one posttreatment blood collection was obtained for 24 patients, and tumor TCR-seq was available for 24 patients. Pretreatment tumor samples, along with matched peripheral blood serially collected before and after atezolizumab treatment, were subjected to TCR sequencing. Blood samples were analyzed at two time points: 3 weeks after treatment start (second dose) and 6 weeks after treatment start. In the same patients who had TCR sequencing, pretreatment tumors also underwent whole exome sequencing and RNA sequencing. Blood samples yielded a median of roughly 140,000 T cells and 65,000 to 95,000 unique TCRs, with median clonality around 0.083. About nine tenths of the roughly 29 patients were identified as males with urothelial cancer of bladder origin, and a prior smoking history was reported by 18 of 29 patients. Durable clinical benefit was achieved by nine patients and was not achieved by 20 patients.

What the authors observed across the whole study: A pretreatment peripheral blood TCR clonality below the median was linked to improved progression-free and overall survival. Because the sample size was small (n of about 29) and many exploratory analyses were performed, the results are intended to be hypothesis-generating. At 3 weeks after the start of treatment, tumor-associated TCR clones in peripheral blood had expanded more in patients with durable benefit (n of about 20, p = 0.022).

Synthetic TCR analog templates were spiked into each PCR to estimate absolute template abundance from read counts. Using the immunoSEQ assay, TCRbeta CDR3 regions were amplified from genomic DNA with bias-controlled V and J gene primers. Sequencing of rearranged TCRbeta segments was done at approximately 20X coverage. Regarding the original processing steps: Sequencing errors were corrected by clustering and CDR3s were annotated against IMGT to assign V, D and J genes. Only productive TCRbeta rearrangements were used in downstream analyses, excluding out-of-frame or stop-codon sequences. To compute clonality, Shannon entropy was normalized by the log of the number of unique productive sequences and then subtracted from one. Fisher's exact test with Benjamini-Hochberg correction, at a threshold of adjusted p below 0.01, was used to find clones that differed between time points or between blood and tumor. TCRdb carries this immuneACCESS record with in-frame sequences only. Its versions omit some clonotypes, under half of them owing to an unresolved V gene in the studies checked, with the rest unexplained. V, J and clone size reflect that table, while D and trimming were determined from the DNA. The sample table lists some 71,000 clones, approximately 86% of them with a count of one. 6.5% to 8% of the sample rests with the top ten.

The time point label of this sample denotes: pretreatment peripheral blood. A cohort of 25 to 30 patients with locally advanced or metastatic urothelial carcinoma, treated at Memorial Sloan Kettering on a trial protocol, was included. Peripheral blood mononuclear cells were collected pretreatment and during treatment, at between 1 and 8 total time points per patient. The Qiagen DNeasy Blood extraction kit was used to purify genomic DNA from total PBMCs and from tumor samples. PBMCs were collected pretreatment and during treatment, and were isolated and stored as previously described. Remarks on this clone: Its antigen has not been determined. Base qualities were left out, and no much larger clone turns up one base away.

V sheds 2 bases and J sheds 6 bases, leaving 13 bases between their ends. Including cysteine and phenylalanine, the CDR3 has 14 amino acids. The entry retains the CDR3 DNA only, 42 bases that are in frame from base 1. The germline V gene provides CDR1 KGHSH and CDR2 LQKENI. This TCR was sampled from a man in his forties with urothelial cancer. The material was PBMCs, obtained around atezolizumab (anti-PD-L1) treatment. Recombination connected TRBV18 to TRBJ2-5; D gene: possibly TRBD1, on 6 matching bases. The CDR3 region reads CASSPGQSGKTQYF. The bases read TGTGCCAGCTCACCAGGACAGTCGGGGAAGACCCAGTACTTC.